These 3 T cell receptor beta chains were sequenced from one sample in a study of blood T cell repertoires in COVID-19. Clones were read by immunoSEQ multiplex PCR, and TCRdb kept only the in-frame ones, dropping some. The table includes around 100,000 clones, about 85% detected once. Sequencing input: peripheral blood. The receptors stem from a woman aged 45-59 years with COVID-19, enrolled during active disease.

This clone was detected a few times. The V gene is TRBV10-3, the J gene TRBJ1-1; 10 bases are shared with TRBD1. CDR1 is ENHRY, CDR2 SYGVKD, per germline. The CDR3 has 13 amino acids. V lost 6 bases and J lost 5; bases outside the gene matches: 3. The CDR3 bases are TGTGCCATCAGGGGACAGGGGTGGACTGAAGCTTTCTTT. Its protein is CAIRGQGWTEAFF.

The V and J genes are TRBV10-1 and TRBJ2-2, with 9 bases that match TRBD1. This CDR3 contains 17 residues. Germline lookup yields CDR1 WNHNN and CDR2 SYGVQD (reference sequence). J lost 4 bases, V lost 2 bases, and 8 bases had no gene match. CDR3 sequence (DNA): TGCGCCAGCAGTGAGGCCGGGACAGGGTCTCCCACCGGGGAGCTGTTTTTT. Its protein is CASSEAGTGSPTGELFF.

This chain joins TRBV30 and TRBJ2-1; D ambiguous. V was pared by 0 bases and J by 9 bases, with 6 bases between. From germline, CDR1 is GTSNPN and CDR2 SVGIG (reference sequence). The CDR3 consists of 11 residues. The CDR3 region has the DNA TGTGCCTGGAGTGTAGCGTTTGAGCAGTTCTTC. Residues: CAWSVAFEQFF.